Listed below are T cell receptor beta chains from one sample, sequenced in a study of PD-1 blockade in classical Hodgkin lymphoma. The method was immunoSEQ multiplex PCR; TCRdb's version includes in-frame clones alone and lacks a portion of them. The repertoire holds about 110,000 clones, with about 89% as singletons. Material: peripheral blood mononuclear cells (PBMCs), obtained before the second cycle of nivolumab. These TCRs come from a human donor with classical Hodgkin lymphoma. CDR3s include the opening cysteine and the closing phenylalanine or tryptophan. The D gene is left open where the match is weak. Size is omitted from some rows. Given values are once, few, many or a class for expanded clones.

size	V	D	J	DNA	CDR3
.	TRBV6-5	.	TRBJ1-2	TGTGCCAGCAGTTCCCGGACGGCCGGGGACTATGGCTACACCTTC	CASSSRTAGDYGYTF
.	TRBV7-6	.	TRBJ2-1	TGTGCCAGCAGCTTAGGAGTGGAACAGTTCTTC	CASSLGVEQFF
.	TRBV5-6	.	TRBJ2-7	TGTGCCAGCAGCGGGCAGGGGAGGGGGGAGGAGCAGTACTTC	CASSGQGRGEEQYF
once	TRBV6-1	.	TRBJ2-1	TGTGCCAGCAGCGTTGCTGGGAAGGTCTATGAGCAGTTCTTC	CASSVAGKVYEQFF
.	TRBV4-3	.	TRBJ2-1	TGCGCCAGCAGCCAAGATACGAGCTCCTACAATGAGCAGTTCTTC	CASSQDTSSYNEQFF
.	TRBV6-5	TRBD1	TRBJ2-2	TGTGCCAGCAGGAGGACAGGGATCGTCTCCGGGGAGCTGTTTTTT	CASRRTGIVSGELFF
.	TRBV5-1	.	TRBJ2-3	TGCGCCAGCAGCCCCGGAGGTCAACCTAATACGCAGTATTTT	CASSPGGQPNTQYF
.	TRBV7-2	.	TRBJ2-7	TGTGCCAGCAGCACGAGTCTGGGGGGAAACTACGAGCAGTACTTC	CASSTSLGGNYEQYF
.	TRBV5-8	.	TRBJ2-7	TGTGCCAGCAGCGTTCCCGGGGGAAGTCTACACTACGAGCAGTACTTC	CASSVPGGSLHYEQYF
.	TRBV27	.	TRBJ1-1	TGTGCCAGCAGGATCAACGAGGGTTTCACTGAAGCTTTCTTT	CASRINEGFTEAFF
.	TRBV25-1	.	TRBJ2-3	TGTGCCAGCAGTGATGAGGGCACAGATACGCAGTATTTT	CASSDEGTDTQYF
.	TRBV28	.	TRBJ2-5	TGTGCCAGCAGTCCGCCAGGGGGGGCCCAGTACTTC	CASSPPGGAQYF
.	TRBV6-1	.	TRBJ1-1	TGTGCCAGCAGTGAGATGATGAACACTGAAGCTTTCTTT	CASSEMMNTEAFF
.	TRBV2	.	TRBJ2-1	TGTGCCAGCAGTCGACACCCCGGACAGATCGGCGATGAGCAGTTCTTC	CASSRHPGQIGDEQFF
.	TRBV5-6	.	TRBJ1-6	TGTGCCAGCAGCTTGACGGGGGGTTCACCCCTCCACTTT	CASSLTGGSPLHF
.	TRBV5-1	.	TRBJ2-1	TGCGCCAGCAGCTTGGAAACTAGGAGCTCCTACAATGAGCAGTTCTTC	CASSLETRSSYNEQFF
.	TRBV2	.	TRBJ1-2	TGTGCCGCCGGGACACCTAAAACTGGAGGCTACACCTTC	CAAGTPKTGGYTF
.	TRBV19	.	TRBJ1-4	TGTGCCAGTAGTTTGGCAGGGTCAACTAATGAAAAACTGTTTTTT	CASSLAGSTNEKLFF
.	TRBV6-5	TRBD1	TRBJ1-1	TGTGCCAGCAGTTCGGACAGGGGGACTGAAGCTTTCTTT	CASSSDRGTEAFF
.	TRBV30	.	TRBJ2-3	TGTGCCTGGAGCCTCAGAGATACGCAGTATTTT	CAWSLRDTQYF
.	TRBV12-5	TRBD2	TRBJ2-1	TGTGCTAGTGGCCGCGGACTAGCGGGGGGTTACAATGAGCAGTTCTTC	CASGRGLAGGYNEQFF
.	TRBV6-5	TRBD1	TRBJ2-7	TGTGCCTCCAGCATCACAGGGGTATACGAGCAGTACTTC	CASSITGVYEQYF
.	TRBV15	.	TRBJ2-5	TGTGCCACCAGCAGAGATCGGCGACACAAAGAGACCCAGTACTTC	CATSRDRRHKETQYF
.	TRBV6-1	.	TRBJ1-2	TGTGCCAGCAGTGAAGAAGGCCTCGGACGGATATATGGCTACACCTTC	CASSEEGLGRIYGYTF
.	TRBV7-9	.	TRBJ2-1	TGTGCCAGCAGCTTAGGTATTGTGGGGGCAGGGTCCCTAAGTGAGCAGTTCTTC	CASSLGIVGAGSLSEQFF
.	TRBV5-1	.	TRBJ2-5	TGCGCCAGCAGCTTACAGCAAGAGACCCAGTACTTC	CASSLQQETQYF
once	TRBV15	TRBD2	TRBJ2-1	TGTGCCACCAGCAGCAGCGGGAGGGCCAACAATGAGCAGTTCTTC	CATSSSGRANNEQFF
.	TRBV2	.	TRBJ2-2	TGTGCCAGCTCTATGACTGTATCGAACACCGGGGAGCTGTTTTTT	CASSMTVSNTGELFF
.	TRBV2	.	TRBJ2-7	TGTGCCAGCAGACCAGGACTGTACGAGCAGTACTTC	CASRPGLYEQYF
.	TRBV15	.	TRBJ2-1	TGTGCCACCATCTACGGGACGAACAATGAGCAGTTCTTC	CATIYGTNNEQFF
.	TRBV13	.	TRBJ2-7	TGTGCCAGCAGCTTAATCTCCTCCTACGAGCAGTACTTC	CASSLISSYEQYF
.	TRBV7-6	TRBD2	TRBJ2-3	TGTGCCAGCAGCGAGGGACTAGCGGACACAGATACGCAGTATTTT	CASSEGLADTDTQYF
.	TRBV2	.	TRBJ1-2	TGTGCCAGCAGTCAAGAGGGACTCCGTGACTATGGCTACACCTTC	CASSQEGLRDYGYTF
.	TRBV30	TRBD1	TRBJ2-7	TGTGCCTGGAGTGTACAGGGGGCCTACGAGCAGTACTTC	CAWSVQGAYEQYF
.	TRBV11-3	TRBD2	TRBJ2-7	TGTGCCAGCAGCTTGGGACTAGCGGGAGGCGAGCAGTACTTC	CASSLGLAGGEQYF
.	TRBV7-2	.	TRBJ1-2	TGTGCCAGCAGCTTGGGGACTTCATTATCGAAGGGCTACACCTTC	CASSLGTSLSKGYTF
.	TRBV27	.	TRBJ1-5	TGTGCCAGCAGTTCAGGCCGCAATCAGCCCCAGCATTTT	CASSSGRNQPQHF
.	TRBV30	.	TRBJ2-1	TGTGCCTGGAGGAGGGAGGTAAGGGACTCTGAGCAGTTCTTC	CAWRREVRDSEQFF
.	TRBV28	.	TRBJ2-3	TGTGCCAGCAGTTTAAGCGGGGACCCAGGGGGGGATACGCAGTATTTT	CASSLSGDPGGDTQYF
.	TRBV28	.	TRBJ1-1	TGTGCCAGCAGCACCTCCGGGGAAGGCGCTGAAGCTTTCTTT	CASSTSGEGAEAFF
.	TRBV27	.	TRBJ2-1	TGTGCCAGCAGTTTATCGTCGGGAGCTTCCAATGAGCAGTTCTTC	CASSLSSGASNEQFF
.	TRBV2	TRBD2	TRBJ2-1	TGTGCCAGCATAGCGGGAGTTTACAATGAGCAGTTCTTC	CASIAGVYNEQFF
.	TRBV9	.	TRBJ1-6	TGTGCCAGCAGCGAGACTGGGACGGATAATTCACCCCTCCACTTT	CASSETGTDNSPLHF
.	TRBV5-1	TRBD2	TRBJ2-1	TGCGCCAGCAGCTTGGGCCCTAGCGGGAGTAATAATGAGCAGTTCTTC	CASSLGPSGSNNEQFF
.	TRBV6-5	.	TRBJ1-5	TGTGCCAGCAGTTACTCGGTCGGGGGAGATCAGCCCCAGCATTTT	CASSYSVGGDQPQHF
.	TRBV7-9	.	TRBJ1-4	TGTGCCAGCAGCTTATTCGGCGGAATTAATGAAAAACTGTTTTTT	CASSLFGGINEKLFF